This is a list of T cell receptor beta chains from one sample in a study of molecular identifiers for immune sequencing clone quantification. One entry per CDR3 protein results from TCRdb running MiXCR on the PCR reads. The sample has about 640,000 distinct CDR3 sequences; roughly 21% are singletons. Sequencing used naive CD8+ T cells from blood, with Jurkat cell RNA spiked in. These receptor sequences come from a human donor in good health. Some libraries in this study had Jurkat cell RNA spiked in. Both conserved end residues are part of each CDR3. D genes are given only for firm matches. The size field is filled for only some rows; it gives once, few, many or a size class.

>few|TRBJ2-7|16|TRBV20-1|NA
TGCAGTGCTCAACGCCGAGGACCTTACCTACACTACGAGCAGTACTTC
CSAQRRGPYLHYEQYF
>many|TRBJ1-6|20|TRBV20-1|TRBD1
TGCAGTGCTAGAGGGGGGGTGGGACAGGGGTTGTTCGCCTATAATTCACCCCTCCACTTT
CSARGGVGQGLFAYNSPLHF
>many|TRBJ1-1|13|TRBV14|NA
TGTGCCAGCCGCCCGGGGAGTAGGTCTGAAGCTTTCTTT
CASRPGSRSEAFF
>many|TRBJ2-5|12|TRBV6-5|NA
TGTGCCAGCAGTGAGGACGAAGAGACCCAGTACTTC
CASSEDEETQYF
>NA|TRBJ2-2|16|TRBV4-3|NA
TGCGCCAGCAGCCAAGACGGACGGGGGACGCTCCGGGAGCTGTTTTTT
CASSQDGRGTLRELFF
>NA|TRBJ2-1|13|TRBV20-1|NA
TGCAGTGCTGGGGGACTTTCTCCCAATGAGCAGTTCTTC
CSAGGLSPNEQFF
>many|TRBJ1-1|16|TRBV12-3/TRBV12-4|TRBD1
TGTGCCAGCAGTCCGGGGACAGGGGGCTTGAACACTGAAGCTTTCTTT
CASSPGTGGLNTEAFF
>many|TRBJ2-6|17|TRBV12-3/TRBV12-4|NA
TGTGCCAGCAGCGACATTGACCCCTCCTCTGGGGCCAACGTCCTGACTTTC
CASSDIDPSSGANVLTF
>many|TRBJ2-2|13|TRBV20-1|NA
TGCAGTGCTAGAGTGTGGGATCGCGGGGAGCTGTTTTTT
CSARVWDRGELFF
>NA|TRBJ2-3|14|TRBV7-6|NA
TGTGCCAGCAGCTCAGGACTATCCCGGGATACGCAGTATTTT
CASSSGLSRDTQYF
>many|TRBJ1-2|16|TRBV20-1|TRBD1
TGCAGTGCTAGACCCCCTTCCGGGACAGGGAGCTATGGCTACACCTTC
CSARPPSGTGSYGYTF
>many|TRBJ2-3|15|TRBV4-3|TRBD2
TGCGCCAGCAGCCGAGCTAGCGGGGTGACAGATACGCAGTATTTT
CASSRASGVTDTQYF
>NA|TRBJ2-7|14|TRBV4-3|NA
TGCGCCAGCAGCCAACGCGGGACACCGTACGAGCAGTACTTC
CASSQRGTPYEQYF
>many|TRBJ2-4|20|TRBV30|TRBD2
TGTGCCTGGAGTCCCCGGACTAGCGGGGGGCCTCCCCTAGCCAAAAACATTCAGTACTTC
CAWSPRTSGGPPLAKNIQYF
>few|TRBJ2-1|13|TRBV12-3/TRBV12-4|NA
TGTGCCAGCAGCGGACAGATAGACAATGAGCAGTTCTTC
CASSGQIDNEQFF
>NA|TRBJ1-4|13|TRBV4-2|NA
TGTGGCAGCTTACAGACCCCCGAAGAAAAACTGTTTTTC
CGSLQTPEEKLFF
>NA|TRBJ1-6|15|TRBV6-4|NA
TGTGCCAGCAGTGACTCGATTTCCTATAATTCACCCCTCCACTTT
CASSDSISYNSPLHF
>many|TRBJ1-1|15|TRBV28|TRBD1
TGTGCCAGCAGTCAATTCCCGGACAGGGCGGCTGAAGCTTTCTTT
CASSQFPDRAAEAFF
>few|TRBJ2-6|16|TRBV3-1|NA
TGTGCCAGCAGCCAATTATTGGGGGATGGGGCCAACGTCCTGACTTTC
CASSQLLGDGANVLTF
>many|TRBJ2-3|16|TRBV20-1|NA
TGCAGTGCTAAGTTAGGAGCGCTAGCTCGTGCGGATACGCAGTATTTT
CSAKLGALARADTQYF
>few|TRBJ2-2|17|TRBV7-2|TRBD2
TGTGCCAGCAGCTTAGTCTTAGCGGGGGATGCCACCGGGGAGCTGTTTTTT
CASSLVLAGDATGELFF
>NA|TRBJ2-7|13|TRBV19|TRBD1
TGTGCCAGTAGTGGGGGGACAGGTCTCGAGCAGTACTTC
CASSGGTGLEQYF
>NA|TRBJ1-2|14|TRBV7-2|TRBD1
TGTGCCAGCAGCGTCGACAGGGGTAACTATGGCTACACCTTC
CASSVDRGNYGYTF
>many|TRBJ2-3|14|TRBV7-9|NA
TGTGCCAGCAGCTTAGGACTAGGCACAGATACGCAGTATTTT
CASSLGLGTDTQYF
>many|TRBJ2-7|13|TRBV4-1|TRBD1
TGCGCCAGCAGCCAGGGACAGGGTACCGAGCAGTACTTC
CASSQGQGTEQYF
>many|TRBJ2-1|13|TRBV4-1|TRBD2
TGCGCCAGCAGCCAGCGTGGACTAGCGGGGGCCCACTTC
CASSQRGLAGAHF
>many|TRBJ2-7|13|TRBV27|NA
TGTGCCAGCAGTCCTATCGACGGCTACGAGCAGTACTTC
CASSPIDGYEQYF
>many|TRBJ1-4|13|TRBV27|NA
TGTGCCAGCAGTTTATCGGGGGTCGGGAAACTGTTTTTT
CASSLSGVGKLFF
>many|TRBJ1-3|15|TRBV20-1|NA
TGCAGTGCTAGAGATTCAGGGTCCAATGTAAACACCATATATTTT
CSARDSGSNVNTIYF
>many|TRBJ1-5|20|TRBV4-1|NA
TGCGCCAGCAGCCAAGATCTGTTTCCAGGGCCGGTCGGAGATTCTCAGCCCCAGCATTTT
CASSQDLFPGPVGDSQPQHF
>many|TRBJ2-7|14|TRBV6-2/TRBV6-3|NA
TGTGCCAGCAACGACGGGGGGCCCGCCTACGAGCAGTACTTC
CASNDGGPAYEQYF
>many|TRBJ2-7|14|TRBV27|TRBD1
TGTGCCAGCAGCCCCCGGGACAGGTATTCCGAGCAGTACTTC
CASSPRDRYSEQYF
>many|TRBJ2-2|16|TRBV19|TRBD1
TGTGCCAGTAGTTTCGGGACAGGAGCAGACACCGGGGAGCTGTTTTTT
CASSFGTGADTGELFF
>few|TRBJ2-1|16|TRBV4-1|TRBD2
TGCGCCAGCAGCCAACAGACTAGCGACTCCTACAATGAGCAGTTCTTC
CASSQQTSDSYNEQFF
>NA|TRBJ1-1|14|TRBV7-9|TRBD1
TGTGCCAGCAGCAGCGGGACAGTGAGCACTGAAGCTTTCTTT
CASSSGTVSTEAFF
>few|TRBJ2-1|16|TRBV4-3|NA
TGCGCCAGCAGCCAAGATCAGCGGGCAGCTACCAATGAGCAGTTCTTC
CASSQDQRAATNEQFF
>many|TRBJ2-6|17|TRBV7-9|TRBD2
TGTGCCAGCAGCTTACTAGCGGGACGCTCTGGGGCCAACGTCCTGACTTTC
CASSLLAGRSGANVLTF
>many|TRBJ2-3|15|TRBV20-1|NA
TGCAGTGCTAGTCCCCCTGGCGGGAGCACAGATACGCAGTATTTT
CSASPPGGSTDTQYF
>many|TRBJ2-3|14|TRBV5-4|NA
TGTGCCAGCACGAACATAGAGAGCACAGATACGCAGTATTTT
CASTNIESTDTQYF
>few|TRBJ2-7|15|TRBV4-3|NA
TGCGCCAGCAGCCACGAACGCGGACAGCTCTACGAGCAGTGCTTC
CASSHERGQLYEQCF
>few|TRBJ2-7|12|TRBV27|TRBD1
TGTGCCAGAAGGACAGGAAGATACGAGCAGTACTTC
CARRTGRYEQYF
>many|TRBJ2-7|13|TRBV27|TRBD1
TGTGCCAGCAGTCCTCCACCAGGGGGCGAGCAGTACTTC
CASSPPPGGEQYF
>NA|TRBJ2-1|16|TRBV5-1|TRBD2
TGCGCCAGCAGCTTGGTCGTAGGAGCGGGAGGGGATGAGCAGTTCTTC
CASSLVVGAGGDEQFF
>NA|TRBJ2-7|13|TRBV5-4|NA
TGTGCCAGCAGCTTGGGACTCACGTACGAGCAGTGCTTC
CASSLGLTYEQCF
>many|TRBJ2-1|16|TRBV7-2|TRBD2
TGTGCCAGCAGCTTAGTTGTGACTAGCAGGTACAATGAGCAGTTCTTC
CASSLVVTSRYNEQFF
>many|TRBJ2-2|17|TRBV20-1|TRBD2
TGCAGTGCTAGAGATCATGGGCGGGAGACGGGCACCGGGGAGCTGTTTTTT
CSARDHGRETGTGELFF
>few|TRBJ2-2|15|TRBV12-3/TRBV12-4|TRBD1
TGTACCAGCAGTTTCGACAGGGGTGACACCGGGGAGCTGTTTTTT
CTSSFDRGDTGELFF
>NA|TRBJ2-2|14|TRBV12-3/TRBV12-4|NA
TGTGCCAGCAGCGCCTATATGGACACCGGGGAGCTGTTTTTT
CASSAYMDTGELFF
>many|TRBJ2-7|13|TRBV28|NA
TGTGCCAGCAGTTTTCGGGGGTTCAACGAGCAGTACTTC
CASSFRGFNEQYF
>NA|TRBJ2-1|13|TRBV15|NA
TGTGCCACCAGCAGTCGGGACTCTCGGGGGCAGTTCTTC
CATSSRDSRGQFF
>few|TRBJ2-7|14|TRBV6-1|NA
TGTGCCAGCAGGGTGCTCCCTGAGACCTACGAGCAGTACTTC
CASRVLPETYEQYF
>many|TRBJ2-7|14|TRBV28|NA
TGTGCCAGCACTTTAAGGGGAGGCCCCTACGAGCAGTACTTC
CASTLRGGPYEQYF
>NA|TRBJ2-3|16|TRBV9|TRBD2
TGTGCCAGCAGCGTTGGGAGCGGGGATAGCACAGATACGCAGTATTTT
CASSVGSGDSTDTQYF
>many|TRBJ2-3|15|TRBV6-2/TRBV6-3|NA
TGTGCCAGCAGCACACTGGGACCTGCCCTAGATACGCAGTATTTT
CASSTLGPALDTQYF
>many|TRBJ1-2|16|TRBV6-5|NA
TGTGCCAGCAGTTACTCCCCCCGCGGGGCTAACTATGGCTACACCTTC
CASSYSPRGANYGYTF